The clone carrying this T cell receptor (beta chain) was detected ten times or more. As yet, its antigen is unknown. The sample belongs to a study of identical twins. Study-wide findings and caveats: Low generation probability was overrepresented in out-of-frame alpha sequences shared by twins. The authors drew conclusions from cross-sectional statistical analysis rather than following the same donors. Cord blood's abundant beta clonotypes had fewer insertions, unlike memory repertoires.

The CDR3 is 17 residues long. V shed 4 bases and J 1 base; nucleotides not matched to a gene: 9. Germline V lookup: CDR1 SGHDT, CDR2 YYEEEE. A universal primer site was incorporated via template switching, and the cDNA contained unique molecular identifiers. TCRdb called the 5' RACE reads again in MiXCR, with one record for every CDR3 protein. In the table there are 640,000 or so distinct CDR3 sequences, 6% to 6.5% of which are singletons. Sequencing was carried out using naive T cells sorted from blood. This TCR derives from a man aged 18 to 29 in good health. V gene TRBV5-6 combines with J gene TRBJ2-3, with TRBD2 matching over 10 bases. The CDR3 DNA follows: TGTGCCAGCAGCCTGCGGGCTAGCGGGAGCGGCACAGATACGCAGTATTTT. Translating it yields CASSLRASGSGTDTQYF.